Listed below are T cell receptor beta chains from one sample, sequenced in a study of T cells in Graves' hyperthyroidism and ophthalmopathy. TCRdb recomputed calls from the multiplex PCR reads with MiXCR, one row per CDR3 protein. The sample holds approximately 560,000 distinct CDR3 sequences, around 14% seen once. Sample: blood. Receptors originate from a woman aged 25 to 39 with Graves' hyperthyroidism. Both conserved end residues are part of each CDR3. A D gene is named only where the DNA matches it firmly. The size of a clone is reported for some rows only, either as once, few or many, or as a class for expanded clones.

CDR3aa: CSARVAEDYGYTF
CDR3nt: TGCAGTGCTAGAGTCGCGGAGGACTATGGCTACACCTTC
v_gene: TRBV20-1
abundance: many
j_gene: TRBJ1-2
d_gene: .

CDR3aa: CASSLLSRQETQYF
CDR3nt: TGTGCCAGCAGTTTACTGAGTCGTCAAGAGACCCAGTACTTC
v_gene: TRBV28
abundance: many
j_gene: TRBJ2-5
d_gene: .

CDR3aa: CASSQDIAFQHTQYF
CDR3nt: TGTGCCAGCAGCCAAGATATCGCCTTTCAGCATACGCAGTATTTT
v_gene: TRBV3-1
abundance: many
j_gene: TRBJ2-3
d_gene: .

CDR3aa: CASSHLRTGDTNVLTF
CDR3nt: TGTGCCAGCAGCCACCTGAGGACAGGGGATACCAACGTCCTGACTTTC
v_gene: TRBV14
abundance: few
j_gene: TRBJ2-6
d_gene: TRBD1

CDR3aa: CASSQAPDRGTYEQYF
CDR3nt: TGCGCCAGCAGCCAAGCCCCGGACAGGGGAACCTACGAGCAGTACTTC
v_gene: TRBV5-5
abundance: few
j_gene: TRBJ2-7
d_gene: TRBD1

CDR3aa: CASSQDTSGSFDEQFF
CDR3nt: TGCGCCAGCAGCCAAGATACTAGCGGGAGTTTTGATGAGCAGTTCTTC
v_gene: TRBV4-1
abundance: once
j_gene: TRBJ2-1
d_gene: TRBD2

CDR3aa: CASSQDSLTDTQYF
CDR3nt: TGCGCCAGCAGCCAAGACAGCCTCACAGATACGCAGTATTTT
v_gene: TRBV4-3
abundance: many
j_gene: TRBJ2-3
d_gene: .

CDR3aa: CASSYREGINNEQFF
CDR3nt: TGTGCCAGCAGTTACCGGGAGGGTATTAACAATGAGCAGTTCTTC
v_gene: TRBV6-1
abundance: many
j_gene: TRBJ2-1
d_gene: TRBD2

CDR3aa: CASSEAFDTQYF
CDR3nt: TGTGCCAGCAGTGAAGCCTTTGATACGCAGTATTTT
v_gene: TRBV2
abundance: many
j_gene: TRBJ2-3
d_gene: .

CDR3aa: CASSSPGEEGDYGYTF
CDR3nt: TGTGCCAGCAGTTCGCCCGGGGAGGAGGGGGACTATGGCTACACCTTC
v_gene: TRBV27
abundance: many
j_gene: TRBJ1-2
d_gene: .

CDR3aa: CASSLVPTTSNTEAFF
CDR3nt: TGTGCCAGCAGCTTAGTCCCGACAACCTCGAACACTGAAGCTTTCTTT
v_gene: TRBV7-6
abundance: .
j_gene: TRBJ1-1
d_gene: .

CDR3aa: CASSVDRRTYEQYF
CDR3nt: TGTGCCAGCAGTGTCGACAGGCGAACCTACGAGCAGTACTTC
v_gene: TRBV6-1
abundance: .
j_gene: TRBJ2-7
d_gene: .

CDR3aa: CASQNPGQGYNEQFF
CDR3nt: TGCGCCAGCCAAAATCCGGGACAGGGGTACAATGAGCAGTTCTTC
v_gene: TRBV5-1
abundance: .
j_gene: TRBJ2-1
d_gene: TRBD1

CDR3aa: CASNPGQGLDEQYF
CDR3nt: TGTGCCAGCAACCCGGGACAGGGGCTCGACGAGCAGTACTTC
v_gene: TRBV6-1
abundance: .
j_gene: TRBJ2-7
d_gene: TRBD1

CDR3aa: CASRTGTSSSGNTIYF
CDR3nt: TGTGCCAGCAGAACCGGGACCTCGAGCTCTGGAAACACCATATATTTT
v_gene: TRBV2
abundance: many
j_gene: TRBJ1-3
d_gene: .

CDR3aa: CASSWIERGSGANVLTF
CDR3nt: TGTGCCAGCAGTTGGATCGAAAGGGGCTCTGGGGCCAACGTCCTGACTTTC
v_gene: TRBV27
abundance: .
j_gene: TRBJ2-6
d_gene: .

CDR3aa: CASSPPTGYPTDTQYF
CDR3nt: TGTGCCAGCAGCCCCCCGACAGGGTACCCCACAGATACGCAGTATTTT
v_gene: TRBV7-2
abundance: many
j_gene: TRBJ2-3
d_gene: TRBD1

CDR3aa: CASSFISSGLGTEAFF
CDR3nt: TGTGCCAGTAGTTTTATTTCTTCAGGGTTAGGCACTGAAGCTTTCTTT
v_gene: TRBV19
abundance: .
j_gene: TRBJ1-1
d_gene: .

CDR3aa: CASSESYYGYTF
CDR3nt: TGTGCCAGCAGTGAATCTTACTATGGCTACACCTTC
v_gene: TRBV6-1
abundance: many
j_gene: TRBJ1-2
d_gene: .

CDR3aa: CASKRQPNEQFF
CDR3nt: TGTGCCAGCAAGAGGCAACCCAATGAGCAGTTCTTC
v_gene: TRBV2
abundance: many
j_gene: TRBJ2-1
d_gene: .

CDR3aa: CASSLDRGGGNTEAFF
CDR3nt: TGCGCCAGCAGCCTAGACAGGGGTGGTGGAAACACTGAAGCTTTCTTT
v_gene: TRBV5-1
abundance: few
j_gene: TRBJ1-1
d_gene: TRBD1

CDR3aa: CASSEISGMTYEQYF
CDR3nt: TGTGCCAGCAGTGAAATTTCCGGGATGACCTACGAGCAGTACTTC
v_gene: TRBV25-1
abundance: few
j_gene: TRBJ2-7
d_gene: .

CDR3aa: CSGRTSGNDEQFF
CDR3nt: TGCAGTGGCAGGACTAGCGGGAACGATGAGCAGTTCTTC
v_gene: TRBV20-1
abundance: .
j_gene: TRBJ2-1
d_gene: TRBD2

CDR3aa: CASSIRGQGAGELFF
CDR3nt: TGTGCCAGTAGTATCCGGGGACAGGGGGCCGGGGAGCTGTTTTTT
v_gene: TRBV19
abundance: few
j_gene: TRBJ2-2
d_gene: TRBD1

CDR3aa: CASSFYGRKSTYEQYF
CDR3nt: TGTGCCAGCAGTTTTTACGGCAGAAAAAGCACCTACGAGCAGTACTTC
v_gene: TRBV28
abundance: many
j_gene: TRBJ2-7
d_gene: .

CDR3aa: CASSLGGQGVNYGYTF
CDR3nt: TGTGCCAGCAGCTTAGGGGGACAGGGAGTTAACTATGGCTACACCTTC
v_gene: TRBV7-6
abundance: .
j_gene: TRBJ1-2
d_gene: TRBD1

CDR3aa: CASSVTGRPTNTEAFF
CDR3nt: TGTGCCAGTAGTGTAACGGGGCGACCTACGAACACTGAAGCTTTCTTT
v_gene: TRBV19
abundance: few
j_gene: TRBJ1-1
d_gene: .

CDR3aa: CASSFRAGGAEQYF
CDR3nt: TGTGCCAGCAGTTTTCGAGCGGGAGGAGCCGAGCAGTACTTC
v_gene: TRBV28
abundance: many
j_gene: TRBJ2-7
d_gene: TRBD2

CDR3aa: CATPIEYPNGEQYF
CDR3nt: TGTGCCACCCCCATAGAGTACCCTAACGGAGAGCAGTACTTC
v_gene: TRBV6-1
abundance: few
j_gene: TRBJ2-7
d_gene: .

CDR3aa: CSAQTGTGGAYEQYF
CDR3nt: TGCAGTGCACAAACCGGGACAGGGGGAGCCTACGAGCAGTACTTC
v_gene: TRBV20-1
abundance: many
j_gene: TRBJ2-7
d_gene: TRBD1

CDR3aa: CASIRDRDTEAFF
CDR3nt: TGTGCCAGCATTAGGGACCGCGACACTGAAGCTTTCTTT
v_gene: TRBV6-1
abundance: few
j_gene: TRBJ1-1
d_gene: .

CDR3aa: CASSLGTITDTQYF
CDR3nt: TGTGCCAGCAGCCTTGGGACTATCACAGATACGCAGTATTTT
v_gene: TRBV3-1
abundance: many
j_gene: TRBJ2-3
d_gene: TRBD2

CDR3aa: CASSPEPTGELFF
CDR3nt: TGTGCCAGCAGCCCAGAACCAACCGGGGAGCTGTTTTTT
v_gene: TRBV11-2
abundance: many
j_gene: TRBJ2-2
d_gene: .

CDR3aa: CASSRDGVTTNEKLFF
CDR3nt: TGTGCCAGCAGCCGGGACGGTGTTACAACTAATGAAAAACTGTTTTTT
v_gene: TRBV5-6
abundance: .
j_gene: TRBJ1-4
d_gene: .

CDR3aa: CASSPSLGDAYEQYF
CDR3nt: TGTGCCAGCAGCCCAAGTCTGGGGGACGCCTACGAGCAGTACTTC
v_gene: TRBV3-1
abundance: few
j_gene: TRBJ2-7
d_gene: .

CDR3aa: CASSDPAGTGLYEQYF
CDR3nt: TGTGCCAGCAGTGATCCGGCCGGGACAGGGTTGTACGAGCAGTACTTC
v_gene: TRBV27
abundance: many
j_gene: TRBJ2-7
d_gene: TRBD1

CDR3aa: CASSFAGGSTGELFF
CDR3nt: TGTGCCAGCAGTTTTGCGGGAGGGAGCACCGGGGAGCTGTTTTTT
v_gene: TRBV6-2/TRBV6-3
abundance: few
j_gene: TRBJ2-2
d_gene: TRBD2

CDR3aa: CASSFVGTGVAGELFF
CDR3nt: TGTGCCAGCAGTTTTGTTGGGACAGGGGTGGCCGGGGAGCTGTTTTTT
v_gene: TRBV28
abundance: many
j_gene: TRBJ2-2
d_gene: TRBD1

CDR3aa: CASSAGQGTEAFF
CDR3nt: TGTGCCAGCAGCGCGGGACAGGGCACTGAAGCTTTCTTT
v_gene: TRBV9
abundance: many
j_gene: TRBJ1-1
d_gene: TRBD1

CDR3aa: CASGLGTGGANTEAFF
CDR3nt: TGTGCTAGTGGTTTGGGGACAGGGGGAGCGAACACTGAAGCTTTCTTT
v_gene: TRBV12-5
abundance: .
j_gene: TRBJ1-1
d_gene: TRBD1

CDR3aa: CASSPGTGTDTQYF
CDR3nt: TGTGCCAGCAGTCCCGGGACTGGCACAGATACGCAGTATTTT
v_gene: TRBV18
abundance: many
j_gene: TRBJ2-3
d_gene: .

CDR3aa: CASSPNRGQATDTQYF
CDR3nt: TGTGCCAGCAGCCCTAACCGGGGACAGGCCACAGATACGCAGTATTTT
v_gene: TRBV7-8
abundance: many
j_gene: TRBJ2-3
d_gene: TRBD1

CDR3aa: CASSASSQGYTF
CDR3nt: TGTGCCAGCAGCGCTAGTTCTCAGGGCTACACCTTC
v_gene: TRBV7-2
abundance: .
j_gene: TRBJ1-2
d_gene: .

CDR3aa: CASSQERRASGTVENIQYF
CDR3nt: TGCGCCAGCAGCCAAGAGAGAAGGGCTAGCGGGACGGTAGAGAACATTCAGTACTTC
v_gene: TRBV4-1
abundance: few
j_gene: TRBJ2-4
d_gene: TRBD2

CDR3aa: CASSGTSVVDRELFF
CDR3nt: TGCGCCAGCAGCGGAACTAGCGTCGTCGACCGGGAGCTGTTTTTT
v_gene: TRBV5-1
abundance: many
j_gene: TRBJ2-2
d_gene: TRBD2

CDR3aa: CASSLAQGLDLDEQFF
CDR3nt: TGTGCCAGCAGCTTAGCGCAGGGACTAGACTTGGATGAGCAGTTCTTC
v_gene: TRBV7-6
abundance: many
j_gene: TRBJ2-1
d_gene: TRBD2

CDR3aa: CATWVIYEQYF
CDR3nt: TGTGCCACCTGGGTGATCTACGAGCAGTACTTC
v_gene: TRBV27
abundance: many
j_gene: TRBJ2-7
d_gene: .

CDR3aa: CASSLVGGASYEQYF
CDR3nt: TGCGCCAGCAGCTTGGTTGGCGGAGCCTCCTACGAGCAGTACTTC
v_gene: TRBV5-1
abundance: .
j_gene: TRBJ2-7
d_gene: .

CDR3aa: CASSYSAAFACEQCF
CDR3nt: TGTGCCAGCAGTTACTCAGCCGCGTTTGCCTGCGAGCAGTGCTTC
v_gene: TRBV6-5
abundance: .
j_gene: TRBJ2-7
d_gene: .

CDR3aa: CAISESQGSYEQYF
CDR3nt: TGTGCCATCAGTGAGTCGCAGGGAAGCTACGAGCAGTACTTC
v_gene: TRBV10-3
abundance: .
j_gene: TRBJ2-7
d_gene: .